This T cell receptor beta chain was documented in a study of control samples from healthy donors and cancer patients (dated by TCRdb to about 2020). This clone was observed once. Its target antigen remains unknown. Base qualities are not provided; no much larger clone lies one nucleotide away. Library preparation employed the immunoSEQ multiplex PCR assay. Held by TCRdb, this immuneACCESS table contains in-frame sequences only and omits some clones. Under half of the omission traces to an unresolved V gene where checked; the cause of the rest is unknown. The sample profile shows fewer than 300,000 clones; almost 85% of them were found once. 10% to 15% of the sample belongs to the ten largest clones. V sheds 7 bases and J sheds 7 bases, leaving 19 bases between their ends. The CDR3 runs 15 amino acids, cysteine and phenylalanine included. This entry keeps only the CDR3 DNA: 45 bases, framed from base 1. The germline V gene specifies MNHEY as CDR1 and SVGAGI as CDR2.

The chain is encoded by TRBV6-5 joined to TRBJ1-4; tentative D gene TRBD1, with 6 bases matching. This TCR was sampled from a woman aged 60-70 years with lung cancer. The sequencing sample was made of PBMCs. This receptor has the CDR3 CASKGAGQVSEKLFF. The DNA sequence reads TGTGCCAGCAAGGGTGCGGGACAAGTGAGTGAAAAACTGTTTTTT.